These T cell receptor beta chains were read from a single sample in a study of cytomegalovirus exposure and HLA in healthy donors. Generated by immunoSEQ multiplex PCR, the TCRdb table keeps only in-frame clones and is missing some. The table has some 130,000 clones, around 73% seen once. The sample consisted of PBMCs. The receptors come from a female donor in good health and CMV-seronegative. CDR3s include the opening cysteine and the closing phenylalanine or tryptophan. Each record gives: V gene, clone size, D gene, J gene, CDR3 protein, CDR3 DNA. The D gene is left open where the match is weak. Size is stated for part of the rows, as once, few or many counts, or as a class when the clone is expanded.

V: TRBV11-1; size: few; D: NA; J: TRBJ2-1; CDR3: CASSSSHGGQQFF; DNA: TGTGCCAGCAGCTCTTCCCACGGCGGGCAGCAGTTCTTC
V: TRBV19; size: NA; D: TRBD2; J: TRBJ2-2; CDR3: CASSEPGGRNTGELFF; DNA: TGTGCCAGTAGTGAACCGGGCGGGAGAAACACCGGGGAGCTGTTTTTT
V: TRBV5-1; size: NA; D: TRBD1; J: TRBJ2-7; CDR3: CASSSGLTTGGVSYEQYF; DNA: TGCGCCAGCAGCTCGGGACTAACGACAGGGGGCGTATCCTACGAGCAGTACTTC
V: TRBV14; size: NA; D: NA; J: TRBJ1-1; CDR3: CASSQDGRRTEAFF; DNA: TGTGCCAGCAGCCAAGATGGGAGGAGGACTGAAGCTTTCTTT
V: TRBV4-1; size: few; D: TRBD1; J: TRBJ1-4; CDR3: CASSQDSGQGFEKLFF; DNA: TGCGCCAGCAGCCAAGATTCGGGACAGGGATTTGAAAAACTGTTTTTT
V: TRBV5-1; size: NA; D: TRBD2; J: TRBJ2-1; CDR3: CASSPGGGRGNEQFF; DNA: TGCGCCAGCAGCCCCGGGGGCGGGAGGGGTAATGAGCAGTTCTTC
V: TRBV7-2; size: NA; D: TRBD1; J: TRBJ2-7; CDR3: CASSLAWGTGYYEQYF; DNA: TGTGCCAGCAGCTTAGCCTGGGGGACAGGGTACTACGAGCAGTACTTC
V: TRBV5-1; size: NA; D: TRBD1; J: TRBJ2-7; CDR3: CASSLVTGGEQYF; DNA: TGCGCCAGCAGCTTGGTGACAGGGGGCGAGCAGTACTTC
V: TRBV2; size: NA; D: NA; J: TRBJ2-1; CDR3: CASSGREQFF; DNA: TGTGCCAGTAGTGGCCGGGAGCAGTTCTTC
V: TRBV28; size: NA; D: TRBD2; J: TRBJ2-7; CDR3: CATGTSYYEQYF; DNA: TGTGCCACCGGGACTAGCTACTACGAGCAGTACTTC
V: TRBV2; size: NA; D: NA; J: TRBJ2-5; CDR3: CASSVSSSGRYRTQYF; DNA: TGTGCCAGCAGTGTCTCCAGCAGCGGACGTTATCGGACCCAGTACTTC
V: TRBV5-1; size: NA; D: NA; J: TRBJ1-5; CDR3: CASSLVPGSNQPQHF; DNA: TGCGCCAGCAGCTTGGTTCCAGGTAGCAATCAGCCCCAGCATTTT
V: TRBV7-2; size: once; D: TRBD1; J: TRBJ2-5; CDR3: CASSSGTAEETQYF; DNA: TGTGCCAGCAGTTCCGGGACAGCCGAGGAGACCCAGTACTTC
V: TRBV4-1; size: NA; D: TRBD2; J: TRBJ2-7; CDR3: CASSRAGSGASYEQYF; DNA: TGCGCCAGCAGCCGTGCGGGTAGCGGGGCCTCCTACGAGCAGTACTTC
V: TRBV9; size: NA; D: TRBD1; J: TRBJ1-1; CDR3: CASSVTGANTEAFF; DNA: TGTGCCAGCAGCGTTACAGGGGCGAACACTGAAGCTTTCTTT